This T cell receptor beta chain was retrieved from a study of shared clonotypes between healthy human individuals. This CDR3 has 14 amino acids. Trimming took off 5 bases at V and 1 base at J, with 8 bases between the two ends. Germline V gene lookup returns CDR1 SSHAT and CDR2 FNYEAQ (reference sequence). The data were produced by immunoSEQ multiplex PCR, yet TCRdb's version contains in-frame clones alone and is incomplete. The data hold about 2.5 million clones, with 85% to 95% observed a single time. The rearrangement uses TRBV7-7 and TRBJ2-2; no firm D call. The receptor was isolated from a man aged 18 to 35 in good health. Some clones in this sample may be carry-over from other donors' samples. The specimen sequenced was naive CD4+ T cells from PBMCs. As for subset: CD45RA+ positively selected. The CDR3 nucleotides read TGTGCCAGCAGCACCCACAAGAACACCGGGGAGCTGTTTTTT. Amino acid sequence: CASSTHKNTGELFF.